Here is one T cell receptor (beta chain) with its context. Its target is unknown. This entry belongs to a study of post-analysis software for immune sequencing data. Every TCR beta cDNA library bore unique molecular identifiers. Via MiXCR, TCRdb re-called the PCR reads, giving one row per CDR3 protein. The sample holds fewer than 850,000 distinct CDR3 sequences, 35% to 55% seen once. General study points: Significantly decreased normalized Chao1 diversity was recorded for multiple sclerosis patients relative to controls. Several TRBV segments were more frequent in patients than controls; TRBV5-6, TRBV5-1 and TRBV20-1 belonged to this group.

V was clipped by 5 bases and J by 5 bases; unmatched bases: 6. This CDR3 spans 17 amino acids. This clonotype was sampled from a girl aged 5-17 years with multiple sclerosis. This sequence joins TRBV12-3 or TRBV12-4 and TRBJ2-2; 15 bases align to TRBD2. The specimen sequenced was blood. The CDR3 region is CASSAGLAGGRTGELFF. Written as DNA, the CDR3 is TGTGCCAGCAGTGCCGGACTAGCGGGAGGGAGGACCGGGGAGCTGTTTTTT.